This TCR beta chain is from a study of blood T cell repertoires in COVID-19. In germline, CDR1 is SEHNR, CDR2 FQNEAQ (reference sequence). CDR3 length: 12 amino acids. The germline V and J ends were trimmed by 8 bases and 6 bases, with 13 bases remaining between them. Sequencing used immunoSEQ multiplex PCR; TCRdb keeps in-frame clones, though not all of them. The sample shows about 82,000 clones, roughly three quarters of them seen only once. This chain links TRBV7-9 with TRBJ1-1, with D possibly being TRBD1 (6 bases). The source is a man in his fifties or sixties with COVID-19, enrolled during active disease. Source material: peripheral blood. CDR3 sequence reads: CASGQRGSEAFF. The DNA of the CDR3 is TGTGCCAGCGGCCAGAGGGGGTCTGAAGCTTTCTTT.